The 25 T cell receptor beta chains listed next were all sequenced from one sample in a study of shared clonotypes between healthy human individuals. Assay used: immunoSEQ multiplex PCR; TCRdb lists only in-frame clones, some missing. The sample contains millions of clones, just over 90% of which appear only once. The sequencing sample was made of naive CD4+ T cells sorted from blood. Subset reported: CD45RA+ positively selected. These receptors came from a man between 18 and 35 years old in good health.

The chain carries TRBV10-3 and TRBJ2-1; 12 bases agree with TRBD2. The V gene's germline CDR1 is ENHRY and CDR2 SYGVKD. CDR3 length: 18 residues. The V segment lost 3 bases and the J segment 3 bases; nucleotides outside the gene matches: 9. CDR3 loop: CAISDDPTSGSNYNEQFF. Here the CDR3 DNA reads TGTGCCATCAGTGACGACCCGACTAGCGGGAGTAACTACAATGAGCAGTTCTTC.

A single count supports this clone. The genes are TRBV5-1 and TRBJ2-3; TRBD1 matches at 7 bases. V lost 5 bases, J lost 2 bases, and 2 bases stayed unmatched. The germline gives CDR1 SGHRS, CDR2 YFSETQ. This CDR3 spans 13 amino acids. This CDR3 reads CASRTGNTDTQYF. CDR3 nucleotides: TGCGCCAGCAGGACAGGGAACACAGATACGCAGTATTTT.

The chain links TRBV5-6 to TRBJ2-5, with D hard to call. V gave up 4 bases and J gave up 6 bases, with 7 bases separating them. Germline V gene lookup returns CDR1 SGHDT and CDR2 YYEEEE. The CDR3 length is 11 residues. CDR3 DNA: TGTGCCAGCAGCGAAGGGAAGACCCAGTACTTC. Translated, it gives CASSEGKTQYF.

DNA for the CDR3: TGCGCCAGCAGAGGCGGGGGGGCCGAGACCCAGTACTTC. This translates into CASRGGGAETQYF. The rearrangement uses TRBV5-1 and TRBJ2-5, with 9 bases that match TRBD2. CDR1 and CDR2 (germline): SGHRS, YFSETQ. Losses at the gene ends were 5 bases for V and 5 bases for J; bases not matched to a gene: 4. CDR3 length: 13 amino acids.

The chain is built from TRBV11-2 and TRBJ2-4, with D possibly being TRBD2 (5 bases). The CDR3 sequence is 16 residues long. V shed 0 bases and J shed 0 bases, with 9 bases lying between them. Per germline, CDR1 SGHAT and CDR2 FQNNGV. The CDR3 nucleotides are TGTGCCAGCAGCTTAGAGGCAGGAGGAGCCAAAAACATTCAGTACTTC. It is translated as CASSLEAGGAKNIQYF.

The chain joins TRBV6-1 to TRBJ2-7, with unresolved D. This CDR3 is built from 12 residues. Germline V CDR1 and CDR2: MNHNS, SASEGT. V was pared by 5 bases and J by 3 bases, with 8 bases between. The DNA for the CDR3 is TGTGCCAGCAGTCCGGCTATCTACGAGCAGTACTTC. Its protein is CASSPAIYEQYF.

The chain is built from TRBV6-5 and TRBJ1-2; D is undetermined. V shed 5 bases and J shed 0 bases, with 13 bases lying between them. The CDR3 length is 15 residues. CDR1 is MNHEY, CDR2 SVGAGI, per germline. The CDR3, as DNA: TGTGCCAGCAGTGGCTTGCGGGCATCTAACTATGGCTACACCTTC. It codes for CASSGLRASNYGYTF.

As for this clone: The same CDR3 arises from other DNA sequences in this sample as well. The chain has TRBV18 and TRBJ2-5; 8 bases agree with TRBD2. J was trimmed by 3 bases and V by 1 base; bases with no gene match: 1. The CDR3 covers 14 residues. The germline V gene encodes CDR1 KGHSH and CDR2 LQKENI. CDR3 sequence: CASSPRAGEETQYF. CDR3 sequence (DNA): TGTGCCAGCTCACCACGAGCGGGGGAAGAGACCCAGTACTTC.

The rearrangement uses TRBV7-2 and TRBJ2-3, with D uncertain. Trimming took off 5 bases at V and 2 bases at J, with 2 bases between the two ends. The V gene's germline CDR1 is SGHTA and CDR2 FQGNSA. CDR3 length equals 11 residues. The CDR3 is CASSNTDTQYF. As DNA, the CDR3 is TGTGCCAGCAGCAACACAGATACGCAGTATTTT.

With respect to this clone: Other DNA sequences in the same sample also yield this CDR3. The V and J genes are TRBV7-2 and TRBJ1-1; D is undetermined. Germline CDR1 SGHTA, CDR2 FQGNSA. V lost 5 bases and J lost 1, with 11 bases in between. The CDR3 has 14 residues. CDR3 sequence (DNA): TGTGCCAGCAGCCTGGGAGTATCGAACACTGAAGCTTTCTTT. The encoded protein is CASSLGVSNTEAFF.

The V call is TRBV6-5, the J call TRBJ2-3; possibly TRBD1 or TRBD2 for D (5 bases each). CDR1 is MNHEY, CDR2 SVGAGI, per germline. The V end was cut by 7 bases, the J end by 6 bases, with 14 bases between. This CDR3 comprises 13 residues. CDR3: CASTSRGTDTQYF. The CDR3 DNA sequence: TGTGCCAGCACCAGCAGAGGGACCGATACGCAGTATTTT.

This clone was seen a single time. CDR3 residues: CASSEPDRGPQHF. CDR3 sequence (DNA): TGCGCCAGCAGTGAGCCGGACAGGGGACCCCAGCATTTT. The genes are TRBV10-2 and TRBJ1-5, with 9 bases identical to TRBD1. The CDR3 covers 13 residues. V was clipped by 2 bases and J by 10 bases; unmatched bases: 3. Germline V CDR1 and CDR2: WSHSY, SAAADI.

V usage is TRBV5-1 and J usage is TRBJ2-3, with 9 bases matching TRBD1. V gave up 4 bases and J gave up 1 base; unmatched junction bases: 4. The CDR3 is 15 residues long. The germline gives CDR1 SGHRS, CDR2 YFSETQ. Written as DNA, the CDR3 is TGCGCCAGCAGCGACCGGGACAGGGGCACAGATACGCAGTATTTT. Protein sequence: CASSDRDRGTDTQYF.

This chain links TRBV4-1 with TRBJ2-4; D is unresolved. This CDR3 is built from 18 residues. V dropped 1 base and J dropped 2 bases, with 18 bases sitting between them. Germline V CDR1 and CDR2: MGHRA, YSYEKL. CDR3 amino acids: CASSQGDQRRQTKNIQYF. For the CDR3, the DNA is TGCGCCAGCAGCCAAGGTGACCAGCGTCGCCAAACCAAAAACATTCAGTACTTC.

The DNA of the CDR3 is TGTGCCAGCAGCTTAGGAGTGGAAGGGGTCTACGAGCAGTACTTC. Residues: CASSLGVEGVYEQYF. The genes are TRBV7-2 and TRBJ2-7; D is possibly TRBD1 (5 bases). With 1 base removed from V and 3 bases from J, the gap between germline ends came to 13 bases. This CDR3 has 15 residues. CDR1 SGHTA and CDR2 FQGNSA come from the germline V gene.

The CDR3 here is CASTLGIGSYEQYF. The DNA for the CDR3 is TGTGCCAGCACGCTCGGGATTGGGTCCTACGAGCAGTACTTC. This chain links TRBV27 with TRBJ2-7; D possibly corresponds to TRBD2 (5 bases). The CDR3 sequence is 14 residues long. The germline gives CDR1 MNHEY, CDR2 SMNVEV (reference sequence). V lost 7 bases, J lost 1 base, and 14 bases lay in between.

The rearrangement uses TRBV6-6 and TRBJ2-7, with 7 positions matching TRBD2. This CDR3 comprises 15 residues. Trimming removed 4 bases from V and 5 bases from J; junction bases left unmatched: 11. The germline gives CDR1 MNHNY, CDR2 SVGAGI (reference sequence). The CDR3 DNA is TGTGCCAGCAGTTCGGGGTGGGAGGGCTACCACGAGCAGTACTTC. Translation: CASSSGWEGYHEQYF.

The chain couples TRBV28 to TRBJ2-2; D possibly matches TRBD1 or TRBD2 (5 bases each). V shed 6 bases and J shed 6 bases, with 20 bases lying between them. Germline loops: CDR1 MDHEN, CDR2 SYDVKM. The CDR3 extends over 16 amino acids. CDR3 protein: CASRSSGALVAGELFF. In DNA, the CDR3 is TGTGCCAGCAGGTCTTCCGGGGCCCTAGTTGCCGGGGAGCTGTTTTTT.

This clone was picked up one time. This chain connects TRBV7-9 to TRBJ2-3; TRBD1 matches at 7 bases. Germline V gene lookup returns CDR1 SEHNR and CDR2 FQNEAQ (reference sequence). This CDR3 has 14 amino acids. With 9 bases clipped from V and 4 bases from J, the junction kept 10 bases outside the gene matches. CDR3 DNA sequence: TGTGCCAGGGGACAGCCAGTTAGCGCAGATACGCAGTATTTT. Protein product: CARGQPVSADTQYF.

This chain joins TRBV7-2 and TRBJ2-7; 7 bases line up with TRBD2. Germline V CDR1 and CDR2: SGHTA, FQGNSA. The CDR3 is 16 amino acids. J was trimmed by 5 bases and V by 5 bases; bases with no gene match: 15. The CDR3 reads CASSRVGGSVGNEQYF. CDR3 bases: TGTGCCAGCAGCCGGGTAGGCGGGAGCGTCGGTAACGAGCAGTACTTC.

This clone has a single count. The chain is built from TRBV7-9 and TRBJ2-2, with 8 bases lining up with TRBD1. J gave up 8 bases and V 5 bases, and 10 bases lay outside the gene matches. This CDR3 is 15 amino acids long. Germline loops: CDR1 SEHNR, CDR2 FQNEAQ (reference sequence). The CDR3, as DNA: TGTGCCAGCAGCGCCGGGACAGGAATTTCAGGGGAGCTGTTTTTT. Amino acids: CASSAGTGISGELFF.

This clone was seen once. The chain couples TRBV2 to TRBJ2-7; a weak D match, TRBD2 (5 bases). Trimming removed 5 bases at V and 6 bases at J, with 14 bases between. The CDR3 runs 13 residues. Germline V gene lookup returns CDR1 SNHLY and CDR2 FYNNEI. The CDR3 DNA reads TGTGCCAGCAGTAAACTAGAGGCGGGCGAGCAGTACTTC. As protein: CASSKLEAGEQYF.

The chain joins TRBV6-5 to TRBJ1-2; D unclear. Trimming left V 0 bases short and J 10 bases short, with 15 bases between. This CDR3 spans 14 amino acids. Germline V CDR1 and CDR2: MNHEY, SVGAGI. CDR3 residues: CASSYSREGFAYTF. The CDR3 DNA is TGTGCCAGCAGTTACTCGAGAGAGGGATTCGCCTACACCTTC.

The genes are TRBV2 and TRBJ1-5; 9 positions match TRBD1. CDR1 is SNHLY and CDR2 is FYNNEI in the germline V gene. CDR3 length equals 15 residues. Losses at the gene ends were 4 bases for V and 0 bases for J; bases not matched to a gene: 1. DNA of the CDR3: TGTGCCAGCAGTGGGACAGGGGCTAGCAATCAGCCCCAGCATTTT. This gives the protein CASSGTGASNQPQHF.

About this clone itself: The junction differs from germline at one of its ends, possibly a read error. The CDR3, as DNA: TGCGCCACCAGCCCCACATCTAGCACAGATACGCAGTATTTT. The encoded protein is CATSPTSSTDTQYF. The J gene is TRBJ2-3, the V gene TRBV5-1; D uncertain. Germline V lookup: CDR1 SGHRS, CDR2 YFSETQ. The CDR3 has 14 amino acids.